This T cell receptor (beta chain) was captured in a study of cytomegalovirus exposure and HLA in healthy donors. Study in general: Early released data comprised some 85 million unique TCRs from HLA-typed donors.

Germline V gives CDR1 LNHNV, CDR2 YYDKDF (reference sequence). CDR3 size: 15 residues. The V end lost 0 bases, the J end lost 6 bases, and 14 bases lay between the germline ends. Points on this clone: Its cognate antigen is unknown.

PCR primers comprised 60 Vbeta and 13 Jbeta primers. The assay was immunoSEQ multiplex PCR, and TCRdb's table has in-frame clones only and misses some. The sample lists under 200,000 clones, around three quarters occurring once. Regarding the study as a whole: Further analysis, carried out later, found HLA-associated TCR beta chains more clonally expanded than equally common other chains. A previous analysis found most TCR beta V segments productive roughly 87% or roughly 30% of the time. It was confirmed in vitro that three of the CMV-associated chains were specific for CMV antigens.

The chain employs TRBV15 and TRBJ1-1; tentatively, D is TRBD1 (6 bases). The source of this sequence is a man in his forties in good health and CMV-seronegative. The sequencing sample was made of PBMCs. The CDR3 sequence is CATSREHRAVAEAFF. Here the CDR3 DNA reads TGTGCCACCAGCAGAGAGCACAGGGCGGTTGCTGAAGCTTTCTTT.